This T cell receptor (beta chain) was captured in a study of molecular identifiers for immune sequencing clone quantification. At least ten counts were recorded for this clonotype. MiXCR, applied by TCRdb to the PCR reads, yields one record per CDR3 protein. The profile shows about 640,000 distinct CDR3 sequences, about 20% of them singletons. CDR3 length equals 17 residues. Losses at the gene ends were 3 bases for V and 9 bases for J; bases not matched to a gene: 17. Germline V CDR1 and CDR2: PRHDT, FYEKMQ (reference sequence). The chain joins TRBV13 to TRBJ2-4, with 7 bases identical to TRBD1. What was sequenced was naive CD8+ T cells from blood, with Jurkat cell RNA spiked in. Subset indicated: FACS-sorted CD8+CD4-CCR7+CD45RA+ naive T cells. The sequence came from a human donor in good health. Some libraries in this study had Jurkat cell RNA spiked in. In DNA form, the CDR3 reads TGTGCCAGCAGCTTTCAGGGGACAGTAGACCTTACGGCCATTCAGTACTTC. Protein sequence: CASSFQGTVDLTAIQYF.